The T cell receptor (beta chain) described here comes from a study of T cell responses to AZD1222 COVID-19 vaccine. TCRdb's copy holds only in-frame clones and misses some; the assay was immunoSEQ multiplex PCR. The sample has over 100,000 clones; approximately 90% are singletons. Germline lookup yields CDR1 SGHNT and CDR2 YYREEE (reference sequence). V was cut by 0 bases and J by 4 bases, with 10 bases left in between. The CDR3 spans 14 residues. About this clone itself: The target antigen is unknown.

Whole-study findings and limits: AZD1222 recipients seropositive at baseline numbered only six or seven.

The starting material was peripheral blood, obtained on day 0 of AZD1222 vaccination. The rearrangement links TRBV5-4 to TRBJ1-2, with D maybe TRBD1 (5 bases). The clonotype originates from an adult in good health. The CDR3 reads CASSLDVGLYGYTF. CDR3 nucleotides: TGTGCCAGCAGCTTGGATGTGGGACTCTATGGCTACACCTTC. The full variable domain, with the rest looked up from reference TRBV5-4 and TRBJ1-2, is ETGVTQSPTHLIKTRGQQVTLRCSSQSGHNTVSWYQQALGQGPQFIFQYYREEENGRGNFPPRFSGLQFPNYSSELNVNALELDDSALYLCASSLDVGLYGYTFGSGTRLTVV.